Below, 12 T cell receptor beta chains from the same sample are listed, as sequenced in a study of human T cells and chemical hapten exposure. TCRdb re-analysed the RACE reads in MiXCR, keeping a single row per CDR3 protein. There are a few hundred thousand distinct CDR3 sequences in the sample; about 6.3% occur only once, and about 5.4% lies in the top ten. Time point indicated: patch test 2, 6 weeks after DPC sensitization. The sample's treatment: therapeutic diphenylcyclopropenone sensitization with weekly scalp DPC. Sequenced material: whole blood, taken in connection with sensitization to the hapten diphenylcyclopropenone (DPC). The receptors were sampled from a woman in her late teens or twenties with alopecia areata. Some clones in this sample may be carry-over from other donors' samples.

CDR3 nucleotide sequence: TGTGCCAGCAGCCCACAAAGCCCGTTGGACACTGAAGCTTTCTTT. This encodes CASSPQSPLDTEAFF. This chain connects TRBV7-2 to TRBJ1-1; D is uncertain. Germline CDR1 SGHTA, CDR2 FQGNSA. The length of the CDR3 is 15 residues. The V and J ends lost 5 bases and 3 bases respectively, with 16 bases between them.

J is TRBJ2-5 and V is TRBV7-2; a weak D match, TRBD2 (6 bases). V was pared by 5 bases and J by 5 bases, with 15 bases between. The CDR3 is made up of 14 amino acids. CDR1 and CDR2 from the germline V gene are SGHTA and FQGNSA. CDR3 in amino acids: CASSPGGVVETQYF. CDR3 sequence (DNA): TGTGCCAGCAGCCCCGGCGGGGTAGTGGAGACCCAGTACTTC.

This clonotype was recorded many times. J is TRBJ1-6 and V is TRBV12-3 or TRBV12-4; 7 bases are a match to TRBD1. The CDR3 extends over 14 amino acids. V lost 5 bases to trimming and J lost 7 bases; unmatched junction nucleotides: 5. The CDR3 region has the DNA TGTGCCAGCAGTGCAACGACAGGGAATTCACCCCTCCACTTT. It yields the protein CASSATTGNSPLHF.

The chain joins TRBV10-3 to TRBJ2-7; possibly TRBD2 for D (5 bases). V lost 3 bases and J 2 bases, leaving 11 bases between the germline ends. The CDR3 loop spans 14 amino acids. Germline V gives CDR1 ENHRY, CDR2 SYGVKD. The CDR3 sequence is CAISDRTGTYEQYF. The CDR3 DNA sequence: TGTGCCATCAGTGACAGGACTGGAACCTACGAGCAGTACTTC.

The V and J genes are TRBV7-6 and TRBJ2-5; possible D gene TRBD1, 5 bases. Deletions cut 2 bases from V and 2 bases from J, with 24 bases between. Germline CDR1 is SGHVS and CDR2 is FNYEAQ. The CDR3 is made up of 19 amino acids. Written as DNA, the CDR3 is TGTGCCAGCAGCTTACTGCCAGGGCCTCTGAACTCGGTTCAAGAGACCCAGTACTTC. Protein product: CASSLLPGPLNSVQETQYF.

This clonotype showed up just a few times. This rearrangement joins TRBV7-2 to TRBJ2-5; TRBD1 agrees at 8 bases. The germline V gene has CDR1 SGHTA and CDR2 FQGNSA. The CDR3 runs to 15 residues. The J segment lost 1 base and the V segment lost 6 bases, leaving 7 bases of the junction unmatched. CDR3 region: CASSTGQGGQETQYF. The CDR3 nucleotides read TGTGCCAGCAGTACCGGACAGGGAGGCCAAGAGACCCAGTACTTC.

Many counts were recorded for this clonotype. This sequence joins TRBV12-3 or TRBV12-4 and TRBJ1-2; D possibly corresponds to TRBD1 (5 bases). Trimming pared 7 bases from V and 5 bases from J, leaving 11 bases between. CDR3 size: 12 residues. CDR3 in DNA: TGTGCCAGCACCCAATGGGGGTATGGCTACACCTTC. It is translated as CASTQWGYGYTF.

This clonotype was counted between two and nine times. The gene calls are TRBV4-2 and TRBJ2-1; 9 bases map to TRBD2. This CDR3 is built from 15 residues. The V and J ends lost 5 bases and 6 bases, in that order; junction bases with no gene match: 8. Germline V lookup: CDR1 LGHNA, CDR2 YNFKEQ. The CDR3 sequence is CASSEAGGSPNEQFF. CDR3 bases: TGTGCCAGCAGCGAAGCGGGGGGTTCCCCCAATGAGCAGTTCTTC.

In its sample, this clonotype was seen a few times. The chain uses TRBV12-3 or TRBV12-4 and TRBJ1-1; 8 bases agree with TRBD1. The junction had 12 bases not matched to a gene; V was cut back by 5 bases and J by 1 base. The CDR3 has 17 residues. DNA for the CDR3: TGTGCCAGCAGTCCCGGACAGGGTAATACAGGGAACACTGAAGCTTTCTTT. Protein sequence: CASSPGQGNTGNTEAFF.

This clonotype has a single count. The genes are TRBV7-2 and TRBJ2-5; tentative D call: TRBD1 (6 bases). V was cut by 5 bases and J by 2 bases, with 15 bases left in between. Germline V lookup: CDR1 SGHTA, CDR2 FQGNSA. This CDR3 contains 15 residues. CDR3 in amino acids: CASSVSGTTQETQYF. The CDR3 coding sequence is TGTGCCAGCAGCGTCTCCGGGACAACACAAGAGACCCAGTACTTC.

This clonotype was counted only a few times. This sequence joins TRBV3-1 and TRBJ2-5; 9 bases match TRBD2. Germline CDR1 reads LGHDT; CDR2 reads YNNKEL (reference sequence). Trimming removed 0 bases from V and 4 bases from J; junction bases left unmatched: 0. The length of the CDR3 is 14 residues. The CDR3 loop is CASSQEGLAETQYF. The DNA for the CDR3 is TGTGCCAGCAGCCAAGAGGGACTAGCAGAGACCCAGTACTTC.

This clonotype was found many times. The rearrangement uses TRBV7-8 and TRBJ1-6; D is ambiguous. V lost 1 base and J lost 11, with 15 bases in between. Germline V CDR1 and CDR2: SGHVS, FQNEAQ. This CDR3 comprises 15 residues. The CDR3 DNA is TGTGCCAGCAGCTTAGACACCCCGAAGATTGCACCCCTCCACTTT. This codes for CASSLDTPKIAPLHF.